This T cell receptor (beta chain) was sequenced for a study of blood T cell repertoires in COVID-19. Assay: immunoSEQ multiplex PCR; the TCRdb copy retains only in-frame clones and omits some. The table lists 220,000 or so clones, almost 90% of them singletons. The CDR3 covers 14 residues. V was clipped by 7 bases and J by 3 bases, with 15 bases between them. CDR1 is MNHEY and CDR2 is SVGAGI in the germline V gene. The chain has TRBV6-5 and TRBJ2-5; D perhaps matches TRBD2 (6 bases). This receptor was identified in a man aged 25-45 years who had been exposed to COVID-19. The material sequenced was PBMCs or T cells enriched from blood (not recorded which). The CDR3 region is CASTPGVWEETQYF. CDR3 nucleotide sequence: TGTGCCAGCACCCCGGGAGTTTGGGAAGAGACCCAGTACTTC.